This TCR beta chain was profiled in a study of lymphopenia after photon versus proton radiotherapy. Details on this clone: What it binds is not known.

Whole-study results and caveats: Better survival with proton therapy was suggested as possible, not demonstrated. In patients who died, overall survival fell as post-nadir TCR diversity dropped more. Photon-treated patients lost naive T cells and TCR diversity; proton-treated stayed stable.

Sequencing was performed with immunoSEQ multiplex PCR; in TCRdb, only in-frame clones are kept and a portion is missing. This table holds around 33,000 clones, roughly nine tenths found once. In germline, CDR1 is PRHDT, CDR2 FYEKMQ (reference sequence). The CDR3 consists of 13 residues. The V end was cut by 5 bases, the J end by 4 bases, with 10 bases between. The clonotype comes from a woman in her 70s with pancreatic cancer. Some clones in this sample may be carry-over from other donors' samples. Source: peripheral blood, taken from a patient treated with proton-based radiotherapy. The V and J genes are TRBV13 and TRBJ2-3; D remains unclear. Here the CDR3 reads CASSPRLPDTQYF. CDR3 bases: TGTGCCAGCAGCCCAAGACTCCCAGATACGCAGTATTTT.